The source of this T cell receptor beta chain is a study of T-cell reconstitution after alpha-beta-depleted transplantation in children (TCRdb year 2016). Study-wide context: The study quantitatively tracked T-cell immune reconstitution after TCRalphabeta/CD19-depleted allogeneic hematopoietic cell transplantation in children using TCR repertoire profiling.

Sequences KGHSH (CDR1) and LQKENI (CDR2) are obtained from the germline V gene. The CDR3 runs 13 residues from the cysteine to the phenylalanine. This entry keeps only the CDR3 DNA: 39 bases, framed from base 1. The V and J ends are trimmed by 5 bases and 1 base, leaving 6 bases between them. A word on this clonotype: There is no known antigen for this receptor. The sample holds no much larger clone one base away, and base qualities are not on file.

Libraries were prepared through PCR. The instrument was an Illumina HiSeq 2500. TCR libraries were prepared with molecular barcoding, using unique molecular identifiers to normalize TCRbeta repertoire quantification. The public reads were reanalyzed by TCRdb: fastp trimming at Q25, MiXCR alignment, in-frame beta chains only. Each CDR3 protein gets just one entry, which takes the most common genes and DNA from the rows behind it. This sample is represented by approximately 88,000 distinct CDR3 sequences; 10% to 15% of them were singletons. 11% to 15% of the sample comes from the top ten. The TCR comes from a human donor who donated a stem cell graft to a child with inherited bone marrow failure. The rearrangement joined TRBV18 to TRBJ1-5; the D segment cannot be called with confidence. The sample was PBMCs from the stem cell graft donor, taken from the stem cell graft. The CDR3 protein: CASSIDSNQPQHF. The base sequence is TGTGCCAGCTCAATAGACAGCAATCAGCCCCAGCATTTT.